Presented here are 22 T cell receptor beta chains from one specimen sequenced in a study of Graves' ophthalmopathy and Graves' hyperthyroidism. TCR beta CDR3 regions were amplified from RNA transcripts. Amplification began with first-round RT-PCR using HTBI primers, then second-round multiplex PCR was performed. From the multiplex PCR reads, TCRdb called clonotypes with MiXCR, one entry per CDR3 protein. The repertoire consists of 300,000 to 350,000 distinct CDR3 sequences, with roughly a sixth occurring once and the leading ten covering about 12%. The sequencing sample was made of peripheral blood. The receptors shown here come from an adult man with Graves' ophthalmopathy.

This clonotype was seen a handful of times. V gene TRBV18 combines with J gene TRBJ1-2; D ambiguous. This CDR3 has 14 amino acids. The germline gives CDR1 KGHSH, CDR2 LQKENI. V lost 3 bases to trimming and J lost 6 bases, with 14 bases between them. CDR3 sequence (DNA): TGTGCCAGCTCACCTGATACTTTGGACCATGGCTACACCTTC. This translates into CASSPDTLDHGYTF.

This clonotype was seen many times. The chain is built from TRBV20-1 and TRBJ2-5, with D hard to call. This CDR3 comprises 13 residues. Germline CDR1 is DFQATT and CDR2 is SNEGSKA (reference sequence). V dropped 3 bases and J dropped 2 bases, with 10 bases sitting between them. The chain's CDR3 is CSASARRQETQYF. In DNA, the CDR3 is TGCAGTGCTAGCGCGAGGAGACAAGAGACCCAGTACTTC.

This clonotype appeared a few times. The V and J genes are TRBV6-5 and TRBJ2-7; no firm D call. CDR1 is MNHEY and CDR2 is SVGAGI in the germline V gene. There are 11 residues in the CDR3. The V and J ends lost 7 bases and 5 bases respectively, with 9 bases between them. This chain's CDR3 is CASTEAHEQYF. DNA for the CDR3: TGTGCCAGCACAGAGGCCCACGAGCAGTACTTC.

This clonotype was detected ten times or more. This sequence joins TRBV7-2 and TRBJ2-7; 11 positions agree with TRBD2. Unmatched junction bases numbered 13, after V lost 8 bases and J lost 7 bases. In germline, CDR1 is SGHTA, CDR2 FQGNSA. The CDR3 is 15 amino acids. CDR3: CASSFRTSGRGEQYF. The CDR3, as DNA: TGTGCCAGCTCCTTCCGGACTAGCGGGCGAGGAGAGCAGTACTTC.

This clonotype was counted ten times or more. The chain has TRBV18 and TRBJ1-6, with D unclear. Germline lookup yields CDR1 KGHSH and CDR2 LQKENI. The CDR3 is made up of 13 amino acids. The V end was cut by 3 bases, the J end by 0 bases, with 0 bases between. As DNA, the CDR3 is TGTGCCAGCTCACCCTCCTATAATTCACCCCTCCACTTT. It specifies CASSPSYNSPLHF.

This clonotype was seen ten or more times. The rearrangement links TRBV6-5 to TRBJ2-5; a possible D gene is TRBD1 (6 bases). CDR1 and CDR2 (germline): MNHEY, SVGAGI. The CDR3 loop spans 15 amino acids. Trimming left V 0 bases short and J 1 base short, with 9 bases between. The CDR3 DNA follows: TGTGCCAGCAGTTACTCCAGGACAGCCCAAGAGACCCAGTACTTC. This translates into CASSYSRTAQETQYF.

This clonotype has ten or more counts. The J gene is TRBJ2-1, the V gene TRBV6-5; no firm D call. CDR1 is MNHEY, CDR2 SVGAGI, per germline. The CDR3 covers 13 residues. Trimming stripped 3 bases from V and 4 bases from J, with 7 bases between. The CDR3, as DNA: TGTGCCAGCAGTTATAGGGAATACAATGAGCAGTTCTTC. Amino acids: CASSYREYNEQFF.

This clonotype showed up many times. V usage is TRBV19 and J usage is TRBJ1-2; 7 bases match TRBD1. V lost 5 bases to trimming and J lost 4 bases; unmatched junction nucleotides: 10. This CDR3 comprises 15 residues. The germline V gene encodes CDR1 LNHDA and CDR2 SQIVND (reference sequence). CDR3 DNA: TGTGCCAGTAGTGCTTACAGGGGTTTGAGCTATGGCTACACCTTC. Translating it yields CASSAYRGLSYGYTF.

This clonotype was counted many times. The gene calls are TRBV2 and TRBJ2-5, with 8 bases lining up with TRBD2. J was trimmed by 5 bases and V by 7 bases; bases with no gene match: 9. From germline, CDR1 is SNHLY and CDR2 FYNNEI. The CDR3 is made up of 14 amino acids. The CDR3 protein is CASTRAGVRETQYF. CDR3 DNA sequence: TGTGCCAGCACCCGAGCGGGGGTCCGGGAGACCCAGTACTTC.

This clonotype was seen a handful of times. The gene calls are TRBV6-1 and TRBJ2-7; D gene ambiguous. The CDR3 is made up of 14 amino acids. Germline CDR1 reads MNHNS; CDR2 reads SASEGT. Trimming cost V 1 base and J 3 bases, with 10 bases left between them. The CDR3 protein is CASSEGQFVYEQYF. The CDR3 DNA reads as TGTGCCAGCAGTGAAGGGCAGTTCGTCTACGAGCAGTACTTC.

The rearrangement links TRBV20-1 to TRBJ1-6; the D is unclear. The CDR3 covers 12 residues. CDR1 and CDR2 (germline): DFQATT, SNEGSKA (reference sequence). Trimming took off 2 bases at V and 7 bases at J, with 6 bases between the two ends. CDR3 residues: CSARRINSPLHF. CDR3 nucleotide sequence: TGCAGTGCTAGACGTATAAATTCACCCCTCCACTTT.

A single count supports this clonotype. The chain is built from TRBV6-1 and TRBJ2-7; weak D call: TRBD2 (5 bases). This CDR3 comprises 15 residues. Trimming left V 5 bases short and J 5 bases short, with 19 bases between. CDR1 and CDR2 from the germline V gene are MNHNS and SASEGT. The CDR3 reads CASSKERAPTHEQYF. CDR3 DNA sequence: TGTGCCAGCAGTAAGGAGAGGGCCCCCACCCACGAGCAGTACTTC.

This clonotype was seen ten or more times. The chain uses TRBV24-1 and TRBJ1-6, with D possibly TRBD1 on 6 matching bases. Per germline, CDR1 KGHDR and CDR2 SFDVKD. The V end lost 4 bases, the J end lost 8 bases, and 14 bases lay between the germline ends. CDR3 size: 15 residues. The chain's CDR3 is CATSEDRDTDSPLHF. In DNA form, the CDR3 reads TGTGCCACCAGTGAGGATCGGGACACCGATTCACCCCTCCACTTT.

The CDR3 is CASSSGTALYEQYF. The CDR3, as DNA: TGTGCCAGCAGCTCAGGGACTGCGCTCTACGAGCAGTACTTC. The genes are TRBV7-2 and TRBJ2-7; D is perhaps TRBD2 (6 bases). This CDR3 comprises 14 residues. CDR1 is SGHTA and CDR2 is FQGNSA in the germline V gene. Trimming removed 4 bases from V and 3 bases from J, with 13 bases in between.

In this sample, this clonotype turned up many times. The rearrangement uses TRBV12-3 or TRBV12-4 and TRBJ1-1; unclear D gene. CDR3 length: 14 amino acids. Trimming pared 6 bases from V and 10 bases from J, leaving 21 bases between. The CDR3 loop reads CASSHRGLGRGAFF. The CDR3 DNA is TGTGCCAGCAGCCACAGAGGCTTAGGACGAGGAGCTTTCTTT.

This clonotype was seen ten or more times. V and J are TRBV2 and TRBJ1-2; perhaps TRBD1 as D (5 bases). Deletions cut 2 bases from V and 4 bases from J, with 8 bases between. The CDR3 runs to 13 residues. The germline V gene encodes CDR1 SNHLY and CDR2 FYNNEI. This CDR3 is CASSEPGGYGYTF. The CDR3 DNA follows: TGTGCCAGCAGTGAACCGGGGGGCTATGGCTACACCTTC.

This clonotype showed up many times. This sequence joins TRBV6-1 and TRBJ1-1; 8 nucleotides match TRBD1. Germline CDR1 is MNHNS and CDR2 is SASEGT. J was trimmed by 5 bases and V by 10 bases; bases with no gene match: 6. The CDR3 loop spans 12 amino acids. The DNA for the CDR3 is TGTGCCACCGTACAGGGGGATACTGAAGCTTTCTTT. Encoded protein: CATVQGDTEAFF.

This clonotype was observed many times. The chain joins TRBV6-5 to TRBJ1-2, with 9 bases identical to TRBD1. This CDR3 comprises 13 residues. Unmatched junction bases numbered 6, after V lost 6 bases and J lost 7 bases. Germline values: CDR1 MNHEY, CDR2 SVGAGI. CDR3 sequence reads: CASRGQGFGGYTF. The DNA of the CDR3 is TGTGCCAGCAGAGGACAGGGGTTCGGTGGCTACACCTTC.

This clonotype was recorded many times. CDR3 in amino acids: CASSPGTSAVRESTDTQYF. The CDR3 DNA reads as TGTGCCAGCAGTCCAGGGACCTCAGCCGTGAGGGAAAGCACAGATACGCAGTATTTT. This sequence joins TRBV28 and TRBJ2-3; the D gene could be TRBD1 or TRBD2 (5 bases each). There are 19 residues in the CDR3. CDR1 and CDR2 from the germline V gene are MDHEN and SYDVKM. The V gene lost 5 bases and the J gene lost 0 bases, with 24 bases spanning the gap.

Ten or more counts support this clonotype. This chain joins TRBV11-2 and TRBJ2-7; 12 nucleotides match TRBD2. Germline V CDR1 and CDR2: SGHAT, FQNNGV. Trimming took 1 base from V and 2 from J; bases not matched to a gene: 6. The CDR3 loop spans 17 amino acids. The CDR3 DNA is TGTGCCAGCAGCTTAGGAGAAGGACTAGCGGGAACCTACGAGCAGTACTTC. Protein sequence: CASSLGEGLAGTYEQYF.

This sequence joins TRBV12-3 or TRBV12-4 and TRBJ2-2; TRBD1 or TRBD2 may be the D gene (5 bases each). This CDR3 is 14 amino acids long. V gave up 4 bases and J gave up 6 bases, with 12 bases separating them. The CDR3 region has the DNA TGTGCCAGCAGTTCTGGGGGAGAGGCCGGGGAGCTGTTTTTT. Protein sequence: CASSSGGEAGELFF.

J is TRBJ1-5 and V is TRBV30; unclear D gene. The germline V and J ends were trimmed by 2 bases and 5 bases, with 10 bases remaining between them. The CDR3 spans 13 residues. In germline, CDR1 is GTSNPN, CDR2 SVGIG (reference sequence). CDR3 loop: CAWSSSGDQPQHF. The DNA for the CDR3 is TGTGCCTGGAGTTCGTCAGGTGATCAGCCCCAGCATTTT.